Only a few counts were recorded for the clone carrying this T cell receptor (beta chain). Described treatment: oral pan-JAK inhibitor, 5-10 mg twice daily. The data were taken from a study of CD8+ T cells in alopecia areata. RNA extraction was followed by reverse transcription into cDNA, which acted as the sequencing template. TCRdb's table, derived via immunoSEQ multiplex PCR, lists solely in-frame clones and lacks some. The top ten clones hold roughly 3.5% of a sample with under 150,000 clones, around three fifths of them seen once. The V gene's germline CDR1 is MNHEY and CDR2 SVGAGI. Trimming left V 5 bases short and J 0 bases short, with 8 bases between. This CDR3 comprises 15 residues.

This TCR was recovered from a human donor with alopecia areata. The chain is built from TRBV6-5 and TRBJ1-6, with D unresolved. Sequences were derived from CD4+ T cells sorted from blood, sampled at week 24, from a patient treated with tofacitinib. CDR3 in DNA: TGTGCCAGCAGTGGGTGGAGCTCCTATAATTCACCCCTCCACTTT. Protein sequence: CASSGWSSYNSPLHF.